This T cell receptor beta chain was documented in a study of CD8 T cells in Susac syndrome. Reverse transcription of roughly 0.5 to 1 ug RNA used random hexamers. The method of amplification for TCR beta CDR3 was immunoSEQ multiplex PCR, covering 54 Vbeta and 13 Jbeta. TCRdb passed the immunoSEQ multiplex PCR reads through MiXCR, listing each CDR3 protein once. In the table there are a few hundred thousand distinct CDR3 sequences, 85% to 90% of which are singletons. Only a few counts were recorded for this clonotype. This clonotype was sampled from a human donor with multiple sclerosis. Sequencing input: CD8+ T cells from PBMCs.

The CDR3 loop is CASSYSTSGKTDTQYF. CDR3 sequence (DNA): TGTGCCAGCAGTTACTCCACTAGCGGGAAAACAGATACGCAGTATTTT. The chain carries TRBV6-5 and TRBJ2-3, with 10 positions matching TRBD2. CDR1 and CDR2 from the germline V gene are MNHEY and SVGAGI. The CDR3 loop spans 16 amino acids. The trim removed 0 bases at V and 3 bases at J, leaving 3 bases unmatched.